The rows below give T cell receptor beta chains drawn from one sample of a study of regulatory T cells in long-lasting Graves disease. Via MiXCR, TCRdb re-called the multiplex PCR reads, giving one row per CDR3 protein. This repertoire shows about 500,000 distinct CDR3 sequences, approximately 12% found once; its top ten account for roughly 9.3%. A further study also used this sample, focusing on T cells in Graves' hyperthyroidism and ophthalmopathy.

The sample here was peripheral blood mononuclear cells (PBMCs), taken at new diagnosis, from a patient treated with antithyroid drugs. The source of these receptors is a woman under 40 with Graves disease. The CDR3 runs from the conserved cysteine through the conserved F or W. The D gene is left open where the match is weak. Clone sizes are given selectively: once, few, many, or a class where the clone is expanded.

few	TRBV4-1	.	TRBJ1-3	CASSQDGAGRNTIYF	TGCGCCAGCAGCCAAGATGGGGCAGGCCGAAACACCATATATTTT
.	TRBV27	.	TRBJ1-5	CASRSTDYSNQPQHF	TGTGCCAGCAGGTCTACAGATTATAGCAATCAGCCCCAGCATTTT
many	TRBV18	TRBD2	TRBJ2-4	CASSDPGLLAKNIQYF	TGTGCCAGCTCAGACCCGGGACTATTAGCCAAAAACATTCAGTACTTC
many	TRBV28	TRBD2	TRBJ2-3	CASSLTWEGSDTQYF	TGTGCCAGCAGCCTAACTTGGGAGGGATCAGATACGCAGTATTTT
many	TRBV7-2	.	TRBJ1-5	CASSSFNQPQHF	TGTGCCAGCAGTTCCTTCAATCAGCCCCAGCATTTT
many	TRBV24-1	.	TRBJ2-5	CATSGLSGLQETQYF	TGTGCCACCAGTGGCCTCTCAGGGCTCCAAGAGACCCAGTACTTC
many	TRBV10-3	TRBD2	TRBJ2-5	CAISEPSGAGVETQYF	TGTGCCATCAGTGAGCCCAGCGGGGCTGGTGTGGAGACCCAGTACTTC
few	TRBV13	.	TRBJ2-4	CASSYFGAKNIQYF	TGTGCCAGCAGCTATTTCGGAGCCAAAAACATTCAGTACTTC
many	TRBV12-3/TRBV12-4	.	TRBJ1-1	CASSLGGRAFF	TGTGCCAGCAGTTTGGGGGGCCGAGCTTTCTTT
many	TRBV18	TRBD1	TRBJ1-1	CASSPQQGLDTEAFF	TGTGCCAGCTCACCACAACAGGGGTTGGACACTGAAGCTTTCTTT
few	TRBV19	TRBD1	TRBJ1-2	CASSTPGQGAGGYTF	TGTGCCAGTAGTACTCCGGGACAGGGGGCAGGTGGCTACACCTTC
many	TRBV2	TRBD2	TRBJ2-3	CASRRLAGGFGADTQYF	TGTGCCAGCCGAAGACTAGCGGGAGGCTTTGGGGCAGATACGCAGTATTTT
many	TRBV6-1	.	TRBJ1-2	CASTVLYGYTF	TGTGCCAGCACAGTGCTCTATGGCTACACCTTC
.	TRBV7-3	TRBD2	TRBJ2-2	CASSLRWRETGELFF	TGTGCCAGCAGCTTAAGATGGCGGGAGACCGGGGAGCTGTTTTTT
.	TRBV7-2	TRBD1	TRBJ1-5	CASSMFGTEDQPQHF	TGTGCCAGCAGCATGTTCGGGACAGAGGATCAGCCCCAGCATTTT
many	TRBV6-2/TRBV6-3	.	TRBJ1-1	CASRGGPLGLNTEAFF	TGTGCCAGCAGGGGGGGTCCCCTCGGCTTGAACACTGAAGCTTTCTTT
many	TRBV11-2	TRBD1	TRBJ2-7	CASSLPLGTVIGEQYF	TGTGCCAGCAGCTTACCACTGGGGACAGTGATTGGCGAGCAGTACTTC
many	TRBV2	TRBD1	TRBJ1-6	CARTRGRGPNSPLHF	TGTGCCAGGACAAGGGGCAGGGGGCCAAATTCACCCCTCCACTTT
.	TRBV5-1	.	TRBJ2-1	CASSLRGAGSYNEQFF	TGCGCCAGCAGCTTGCGGGGGGCTGGCTCCTACAATGAGCAGTTCTTC
.	TRBV5-1	.	TRBJ2-1	CASSLEFLEGGEQFF	TGCGCCAGCAGCTTAGAATTTTTGGAAGGTGGTGAGCAGTTCTTC
many	TRBV19	.	TRBJ2-5	CASSIARLETQYF	TGTGCCAGTAGTATTGCGCGGCTAGAGACCCAGTACTTC
many	TRBV3-1	TRBD2	TRBJ2-7	CASSHSPGLAGALREQYF	TGTGCCAGCAGCCACTCGCCGGGACTAGCGGGAGCCCTGAGAGAGCAGTACTTC
many	TRBV27	.	TRBJ1-2	CASSLQGYGYTF	TGTGCCAGCAGTTTACAAGGGTATGGCTACACCTTC
many	TRBV28	.	TRBJ1-5	CASSTNGGAGQPQHF	TGTGCCAGCAGTACGAACGGGGGGGCGGGTCAGCCCCAGCATTTT
many	TRBV11-2	.	TRBJ2-3	CASSLAGPLPDTQYF	TGTGCCAGCAGCTTAGCCGGCCCGCTGCCAGATACGCAGTATTTT
.	TRBV9	.	TRBJ2-7	CASSVMVGPYEQYF	TGTGCCAGCAGCGTAATGGTCGGGCCCTACGAGCAGTACTTC
.	TRBV28	.	TRBJ2-2	CASRGAPFTGELFF	TGTGCCAGCAGAGGGGCTCCGTTCACCGGGGAGCTGTTTTTT
few	TRBV4-2	TRBD1	TRBJ1-1	CASSQDGPQGLNTEAFF	TGTGCCAGCAGCCAAGATGGCCCACAGGGGTTGAACACTGAAGCTTTCTTT
many	TRBV19	.	TRBJ1-5	CASSLERGRPNQPQHF	TGTGCCAGTAGCCTGGAACGGGGTCGACCAAATCAGCCCCAGCATTTT
many	TRBV5-1	.	TRBJ2-2	CATKRTVNTGELFF	TGCGCCACCAAAAGAACGGTGAACACCGGGGAGCTGTTTTTT